This T cell receptor beta chain was observed in a study of T cells expressing NK-cell markers. With the 5' RACE reads reprocessed, TCRdb shows one record per CDR3 protein and no DNA. The sample table includes about 550,000 distinct CDR3 sequences. Germline CDR1 reads SSHAT; CDR2 reads FNYEAQ (reference sequence). The CDR3 is 14 amino acids. The receptor was isolated from a man aged 18-30 years in good health. The sample consisted of blood T cells: a sorted CD56 or NKG2C T cell subset, CD4+ or CD8+ T cells, or bulk PBMC T cells (not recorded which). V gene TRBV7-7 combines with J gene TRBJ2-2. The CDR3 region is CASKQSENTGELFF. The whole variable domain, filled in from reference TRBV7-7 and TRBJ2-2, reads GAGVSQSPRYKVTKRGQDVTLRCDPISSHATLYWYQQALGQGPEFLTYFNYEAQPDKSGLPSDRFSAERPEGSISTLTIQRTEQRDSAMYRCASKQSENTGELFFGEGSRLTVL.